The 22 T cell receptor beta chains in this list originate from one sample, sequenced in a study of cytomegalovirus exposure and HLA in healthy donors (dated by TCRdb to the late 2010s). Library method: the immunoSEQ multiplex PCR assay. A mixture of 60 forward primers for TCR Vbeta segments and 13 reverse primers for TCR Jbeta segments was used in the multiplex PCR. The immuneACCESS repertoire file appears here via TCRdb, limited to in-frame rearrangements. These files lack a portion of the clones; in checked studies, under half of the deficit traces to unresolved V genes, and the cause of the others is not known. In this sample the table shows about 95,000 clones, around 70% of which occur a single time. The top ten hold roughly 15% of the sample. Input material: PBMCs. These receptors all come from a woman aged 50 to 65 in good health and CMV-seropositive.

The chain has TRBV2 and TRBJ2-2, with a tentative D call TRBD1 (6 bases). CDR3 length equals 15 residues. V shed 6 bases and J shed 6 bases, with 17 bases lying between them. Germline CDR1 reads SNHLY; CDR2 reads FYNNEI. This CDR3 is CASSQQGTLAGELFF. As DNA, the CDR3 is TGTGCCAGCAGCCAACAGGGTACTTTGGCCGGGGAGCTGTTTTTT.

The V and J genes are TRBV9 and TRBJ1-1; D unresolved. The CDR3 is 14 residues long. The germline CDR1 and CDR2 sequences are SGDLS and YYNGEE. V was shortened by 0 bases and J by 1 base, with 7 bases between the two germline ends. CDR3 loop: CASSVEPGNTEAFF. The CDR3 DNA reads as TGTGCCAGCAGCGTAGAGCCGGGGAACACTGAAGCTTTCTTT.

The V call is TRBV6-1, the J call TRBJ2-6; the match to TRBD2 covers 7 bases. After removal of 8 bases from V and 4 bases from J, the junction contained 5 bases not matched to a gene. Germline CDR1 reads MNHNS; CDR2 reads SASEGT. The CDR3 has 14 amino acids. This CDR3 reads CASWRERGANVLTF. In DNA, the CDR3 is TGTGCCAGCTGGCGGGAGCGCGGGGCCAACGTCCTGACTTTC.

This clone was observed a single time. This chain joins TRBV28 and TRBJ2-5; 7 nucleotides match TRBD1. This CDR3 contains 19 residues. V shed 6 bases, J shed 1 base, and the junction held 20 bases outside the gene matches. CDR1 MDHEN and CDR2 SYDVKM come from the germline V gene. The CDR3 sequence: CASRHRDSSLEKFQETQYF. In DNA, the CDR3 is TGTGCCAGCAGACACCGGGACAGTTCCCTAGAGAAGTTCCAAGAGACCCAGTACTTC.

The gene calls are TRBV6-6 and TRBJ2-2, with D possibly being TRBD2 (6 bases). The V end lost 4 bases, the J end lost 4 bases, and 16 bases lay between the germline ends. Germline-derived CDR1 and CDR2 are MNHNY and SVGAGI (reference sequence). CDR3 size: 16 residues. The CDR3 DNA reads TGTGCCAGCAGTTCTACCGGGACTCCTAGCACCGGGGAGCTGTTTTTT. Its protein is CASSSTGTPSTGELFF.

The chain has TRBV19 and TRBJ2-7; a weak D match, TRBD2 (6 bases). V was shortened by 3 bases and J by 4 bases, with 10 bases between the two germline ends. This CDR3 region has 13 residues. The germline V gene has CDR1 LNHDA and CDR2 SQIVND (reference sequence). CDR3 sequence: CASSMGLRYEQYF. CDR3 DNA sequence: TGTGCCAGTAGTATGGGACTGAGGTACGAGCAGTACTTC.

The rearrangement links TRBV29-1 to TRBJ2-3; D is possibly TRBD1 (6 bases). Germline V gene data show CDR1 as SQVTM and CDR2 as ANQGSEA. V shed 5 bases and J shed 7 bases, with 13 bases lying between them. The CDR3 loop spans 12 amino acids. The CDR3 reads CSVKDSAYTQYF. DNA of the CDR3: TGCAGCGTTAAGGACAGCGCCTATACGCAGTATTTT.

The chain combines TRBV5-4 with TRBJ2-3; TRBD2 aligns across 9 bases. The trim removed 1 base at V and 3 bases at J, leaving 0 bases unmatched. CDR3 length: 14 residues. The V gene's germline CDR1 is SGHNT and CDR2 YYREEE (reference sequence). The CDR3 nucleotides read TGTGCCAGCAGCTTGACTAGCGGGACAGATACGCAGTATTTT. It encodes CASSLTSGTDTQYF.

This clone was observed a handful of times. The rearrangement links TRBV10-3 to TRBJ1-2; 11 nucleotides align to TRBD1. With V trimmed by 1 base and J by 5 bases, 6 bases remained unmatched. CDR1 ENHRY and CDR2 SYGVKD come from the germline V gene. The CDR3 extends over 16 amino acids. CDR3: CAISELRTGGLYGYTF. The CDR3 DNA sequence: TGTGCCATCAGTGAGTTAAGGACAGGGGGCTTATATGGCTACACCTTC.

This clone appeared a few times. This chain uses TRBV11-3 with TRBJ2-5, with D hard to call. V was shortened by 5 bases and J by 3 bases, with 10 bases between the two germline ends. CDR1 is SGHNT and CDR2 is YENEEA in the germline V gene. This CDR3 comprises 13 residues. CDR3 bases: TGTGCCAGCAGCATTTACGGTGAAGAGACCCAGTACTTC. This codes for CASSIYGEETQYF.

This clone appeared a few times. V and J are TRBV6-6 and TRBJ2-3; D not certain. The CDR3 runs to 15 residues. Germline V CDR1 and CDR2: MNHNY, SVGAGI (reference sequence). V was pared by 0 bases and J by 2 bases, with 9 bases between. CDR3 region: CASSYSSSPTDTQYF. The CDR3 nucleotides read TGTGCCAGCAGTTACTCGAGTAGCCCCACAGATACGCAGTATTTT.

A few counts support this clone. The rearrangement joins TRBV15 to TRBJ2-3, with TRBD1 identical over 9 bases. Germline CDR1 is LNHNV and CDR2 is YYDKDF (reference sequence). V was pared by 5 bases and J by 3 bases, with 9 bases of the junction left unmatched. The CDR3 has 16 amino acids. Written as DNA, the CDR3 is TGTGCCACCAGCGCGCCGGACAGGGGTTGGACAGATACGCAGTATTTT. It encodes CATSAPDRGWTDTQYF.

The J gene is TRBJ2-7, the V gene TRBV19, with D possibly TRBD2 on 6 matching bases. The CDR3 consists of 14 residues. V lost 9 bases, J lost 0 bases, and 15 bases lay in between. Germline values: CDR1 LNHDA, CDR2 SQIVND (reference sequence). The CDR3 is CASRDLGSSYEQYF. Written as DNA, the CDR3 is TGTGCCAGCAGGGACCTCGGGAGCTCCTACGAGCAGTACTTC. Using reference TRBV19 and TRBJ2-7 for the parts outside the CDR3, the full variable domain is DGGITQSPKYLFRKEGQNVTLSCEQNLNHDAMYWYRQDPGQGLRLIYYSQIVNDFQKGDIAEGYSVSREKKESFPLTVTSAQKNPTAFYLCASRDLGSSYEQYFGPGTRLTVT.

The rearrangement links TRBV6-1 to TRBJ2-2; 10 bases line up with TRBD1. Germline values: CDR1 MNHNS, CDR2 SASEGT. Germline trimming cut 6 bases from V and 8 bases from J; bases unmatched to any gene: 9. The CDR3 consists of 15 residues. The CDR3 bases are TGTGCCAGCAGCCGGGCGGACAGGGGGTTGGGGGAGCTGTTTTTT. This gives the protein CASSRADRGLGELFF.

In its sample, this clone was seen once. The chain recombines TRBV7-2 with TRBJ2-7; D perhaps matches TRBD2 (6 bases). With 3 bases removed from V and 0 bases from J, the gap between germline ends came to 9 bases. Germline-derived CDR1 and CDR2 are SGHTA and FQGNSA. The CDR3 runs 14 residues. CDR3 sequence: CASSFGGASYEQYF. The DNA for the CDR3 is TGTGCCAGCAGCTTCGGCGGGGCCTCCTACGAGCAGTACTTC.

The J gene is TRBJ1-2, the V gene TRBV7-2; 8 nucleotides match TRBD1. This CDR3 has 15 amino acids. Per the germline V gene, CDR1 is SGHTA and CDR2 is FQGNSA. The ends lost 4 bases at V and 4 bases at J; junction bases unmatched: 8. The CDR3 sequence is CASSSLGQGFYGYTF. In DNA, the CDR3 is TGTGCCAGCAGCTCCTTAGGACAGGGCTTCTATGGCTACACCTTC.

This clone came up a few times. The chain couples TRBV27 to TRBJ2-7; D is unclear. The CDR3 runs 13 residues. The ends were cut back, 5 bases at V and 4 bases at J, with 12 bases in the middle. Per the germline V gene, CDR1 is MNHEY and CDR2 is SMNVEV (reference sequence). This CDR3 reads CASSREMLYEQYF. The CDR3, as DNA: TGTGCCAGCAGTCGAGAGATGTTATACGAGCAGTACTTC.

This clone has only one observation. The chain is built from TRBV7-8 and TRBJ1-2; no clear D gene. V lost 5 bases to trimming and J lost 0 bases, with 4 bases between them. The CDR3 runs 12 residues. CDR1 and CDR2 from the germline V gene are SGHVS and FQNEAQ. The CDR3 loop reads CASSPSNYGYTF. The CDR3, as DNA: TGTGCCAGCAGCCCATCTAACTATGGCTACACCTTC.

The chain links TRBV19 to TRBJ1-2, with 7 bases fitting TRBD1. V trimming: 9 bases; J trimming: 8 bases; junction bases outside the gene matches: 9. The CDR3 has 12 residues. From germline, CDR1 is LNHDA and CDR2 SQIVND (reference sequence). CDR3 bases: TGTGCCAGCCTAAGACAGGGTGGAGGCTACACCTTC. Protein: CASLRQGGGYTF. The variable domain in full, completed from reference TRBV19 and TRBJ1-2, reads DGGITQSPKYLFRKEGQNVTLSCEQNLNHDAMYWYRQDPGQGLRLIYYSQIVNDFQKGDIAEGYSVSREKKESFPLTVTSAQKNPTAFYLCASLRQGGGYTFGSGTRLTVV.

The chain recombines TRBV28 with TRBJ2-1, with 11 bases lining up with TRBD2. J gave up 10 bases and V 7 bases, and 12 bases lay outside the gene matches. Germline V gene lookup returns CDR1 MDHEN and CDR2 SYDVKM. This CDR3 is built from 15 residues. The CDR3 loop reads CASIGGLAGGGEQFF. As DNA, the CDR3 is TGTGCCAGCATTGGGGGGCTAGCGGGAGGCGGGGAGCAGTTCTTC.

The table lists this clone with a few counts. The chain combines TRBV28 with TRBJ1-2; D unclear. V lost 6 bases and J lost 8, with 13 bases in between. Germline V gene data show CDR1 as MDHEN and CDR2 as SYDVKM. The CDR3 is 12 amino acids. CDR3 amino acids: CASSPYREGYTF. The CDR3 bases are TGTGCCAGCAGCCCTTATCGGGAGGGCTACACCTTC.

This rearrangement joins TRBV30 to TRBJ2-7, with D unclear. V lost 5 bases to trimming and J lost 6 bases, with 14 bases between them. This CDR3 is built from 12 residues. From germline, CDR1 is GTSNPN and CDR2 SVGIG (reference sequence). CDR3 sequence (DNA): TGTGCCTGGTCCTATATGGTTTTCGAGCAGTACTTC. Encoded protein: CAWSYMVFEQYF.